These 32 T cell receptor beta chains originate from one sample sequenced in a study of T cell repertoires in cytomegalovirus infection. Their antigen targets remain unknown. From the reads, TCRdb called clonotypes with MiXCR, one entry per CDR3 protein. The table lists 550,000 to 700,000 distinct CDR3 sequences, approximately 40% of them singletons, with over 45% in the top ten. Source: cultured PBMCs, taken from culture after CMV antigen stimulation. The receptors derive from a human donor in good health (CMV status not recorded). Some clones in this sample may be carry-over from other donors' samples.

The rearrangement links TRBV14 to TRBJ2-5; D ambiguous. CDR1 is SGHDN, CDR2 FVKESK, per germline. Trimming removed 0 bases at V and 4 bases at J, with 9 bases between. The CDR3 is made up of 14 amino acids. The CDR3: CASSQDLQRETQYF. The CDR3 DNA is TGTGCCAGCAGCCAAGATCTACAGCGAGAGACCCAGTACTTC.

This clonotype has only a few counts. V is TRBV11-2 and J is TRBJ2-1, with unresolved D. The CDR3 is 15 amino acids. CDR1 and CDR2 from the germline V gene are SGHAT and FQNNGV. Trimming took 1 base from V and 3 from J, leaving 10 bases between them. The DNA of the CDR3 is TGTGCCAGCAGCTTAGTACCCGCAAGCTACAATGAGCAGTTCTTC. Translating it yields CASSLVPASYNEQFF.

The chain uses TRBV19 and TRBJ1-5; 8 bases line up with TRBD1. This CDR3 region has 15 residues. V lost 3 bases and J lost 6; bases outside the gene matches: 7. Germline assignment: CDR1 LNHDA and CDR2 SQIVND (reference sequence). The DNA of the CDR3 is TGTGCCAGTAGTATGGGAGCAGGGGGCATTCAGCCCCAGCATTTT. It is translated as CASSMGAGGIQPQHF. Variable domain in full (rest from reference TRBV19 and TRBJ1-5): DGGITQSPKYLFRKEGQNVTLSCEQNLNHDAMYWYRQDPGQGLRLIYYSQIVNDFQKGDIAEGYSVSREKKESFPLTVTSAQKNPTAFYLCASSMGAGGIQPQHFGDGTRLSIL.

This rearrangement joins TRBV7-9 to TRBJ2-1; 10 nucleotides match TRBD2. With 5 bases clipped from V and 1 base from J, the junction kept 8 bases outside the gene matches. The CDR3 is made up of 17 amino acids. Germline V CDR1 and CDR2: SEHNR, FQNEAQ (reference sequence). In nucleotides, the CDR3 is TGTGCCAGCAGCGTCCTAGCGGGAGTTGGGTCCTACAATGAGCAGTTCTTC. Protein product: CASSVLAGVGSYNEQFF.

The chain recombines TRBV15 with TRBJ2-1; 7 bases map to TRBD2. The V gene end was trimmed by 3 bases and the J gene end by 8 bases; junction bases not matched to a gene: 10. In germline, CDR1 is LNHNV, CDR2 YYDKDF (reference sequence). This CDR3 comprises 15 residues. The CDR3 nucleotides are TGTGCCACCAGCAGGGTGTCGGGAGGTGGGGATGAGCAGTTCTTC. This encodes CATSRVSGGGDEQFF.

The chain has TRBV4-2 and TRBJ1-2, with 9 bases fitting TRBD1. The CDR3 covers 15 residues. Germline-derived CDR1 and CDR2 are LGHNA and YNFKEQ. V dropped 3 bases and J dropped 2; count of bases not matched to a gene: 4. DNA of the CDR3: TGTGCCAGCAGCCAGGGGACAGGGATAAACTATGGCTACACCTTC. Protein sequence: CASSQGTGINYGYTF.

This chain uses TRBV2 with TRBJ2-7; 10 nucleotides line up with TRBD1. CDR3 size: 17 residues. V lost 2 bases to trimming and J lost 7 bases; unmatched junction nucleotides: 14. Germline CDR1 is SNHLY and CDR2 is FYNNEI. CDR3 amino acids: CASSEMGQDRGITEQYF. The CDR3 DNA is TGTGCCAGCAGTGAAATGGGGCAGGACAGGGGGATAACAGAGCAGTACTTC.

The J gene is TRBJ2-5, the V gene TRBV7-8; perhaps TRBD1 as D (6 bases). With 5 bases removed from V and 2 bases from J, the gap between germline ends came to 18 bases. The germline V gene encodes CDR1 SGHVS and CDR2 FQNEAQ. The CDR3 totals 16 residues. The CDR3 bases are TGTGCCAGCAGCACGCGGACACGAGGGGGTCAAGAGACCCAGTACTTC. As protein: CASSTRTRGGQETQYF. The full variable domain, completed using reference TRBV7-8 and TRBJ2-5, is GAGVSQSPRYKVAKRGQDVALRCDPISGHVSLFWYQQALGQGPEFLTYFQNEAQLDKSGLPSDRFFAERPEGSVSTLKIQRTQQEDSAVYLCASSTRTRGGQETQYFGPGTRLLVL.

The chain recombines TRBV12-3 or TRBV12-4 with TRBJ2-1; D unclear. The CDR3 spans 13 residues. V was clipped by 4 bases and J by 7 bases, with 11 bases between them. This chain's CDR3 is CASSSYDTNEQFF. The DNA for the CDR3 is TGTGCCAGCAGTTCATATGACACGAATGAGCAGTTCTTC.

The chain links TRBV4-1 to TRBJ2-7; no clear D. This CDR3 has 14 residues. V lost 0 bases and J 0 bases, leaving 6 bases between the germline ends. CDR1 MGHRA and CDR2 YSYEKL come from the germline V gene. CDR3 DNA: TGCGCCAGCAGCCAAGAGAAGGACTCCTACGAGCAGTACTTC. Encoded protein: CASSQEKDSYEQYF.

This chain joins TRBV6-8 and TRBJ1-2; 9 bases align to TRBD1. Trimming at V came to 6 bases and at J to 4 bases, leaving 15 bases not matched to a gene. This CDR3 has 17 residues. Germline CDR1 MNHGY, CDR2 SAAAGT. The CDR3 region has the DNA TGTGCCAGCAGAAATAGTCCGGGACAGGGTACGAGCTATGGCTACACCTTC. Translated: CASRNSPGQGTSYGYTF.

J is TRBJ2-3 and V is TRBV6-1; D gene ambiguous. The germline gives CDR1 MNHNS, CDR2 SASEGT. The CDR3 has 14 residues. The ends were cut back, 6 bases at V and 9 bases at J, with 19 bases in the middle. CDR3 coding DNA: TGTGCCAGCAGCAAAGGGTGGACCGAAGGGACGCAGTATTTT. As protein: CASSKGWTEGTQYF.

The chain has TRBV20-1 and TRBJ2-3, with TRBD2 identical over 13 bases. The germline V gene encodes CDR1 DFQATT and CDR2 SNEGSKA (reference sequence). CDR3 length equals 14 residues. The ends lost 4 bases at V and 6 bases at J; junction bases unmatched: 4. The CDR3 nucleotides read TGCAGTGCTAAGACTAGCGGGAGGTTGGATACGCAGTATTTT. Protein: CSAKTSGRLDTQYF.

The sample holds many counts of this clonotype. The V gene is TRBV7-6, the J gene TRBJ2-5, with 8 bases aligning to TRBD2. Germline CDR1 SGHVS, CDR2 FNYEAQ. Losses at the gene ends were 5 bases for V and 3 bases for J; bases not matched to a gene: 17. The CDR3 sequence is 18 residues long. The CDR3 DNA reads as TGTGCCAGCAGCCGTGAACACCGATTAGCGGGGATCGAAGAGACCCAGTACTTC. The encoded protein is CASSREHRLAGIEETQYF.

The CDR3 region is CASSQESSGNYEQYF. The DNA for the CDR3 is TGCGCCAGCAGCCAAGAGTCTAGCGGGAACTACGAGCAGTACTTC. V gene TRBV4-3 combines with J gene TRBJ2-7; 9 bases match TRBD2. Germline-derived CDR1 and CDR2 are LGHNA and YSLEER. V was pared by 0 bases and J by 3 bases, with 3 bases of the junction left unmatched. This CDR3 is built from 15 residues.

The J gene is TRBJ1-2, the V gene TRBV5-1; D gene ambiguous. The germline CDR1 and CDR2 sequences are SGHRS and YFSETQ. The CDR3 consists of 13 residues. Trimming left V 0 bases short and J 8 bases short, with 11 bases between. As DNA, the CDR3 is TGCGCCAGCAGCTTGGATGGTCTGCAAGGCTACACCTTC. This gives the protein CASSLDGLQGYTF.

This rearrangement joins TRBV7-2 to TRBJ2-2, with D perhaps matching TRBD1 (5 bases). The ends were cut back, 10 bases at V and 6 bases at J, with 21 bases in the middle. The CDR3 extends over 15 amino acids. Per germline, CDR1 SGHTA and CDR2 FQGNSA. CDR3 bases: TGTGCCATCCTAATTAGGGGAATAAATTCCGGGGAGCTGTTTTTT. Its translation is CAILIRGINSGELFF.

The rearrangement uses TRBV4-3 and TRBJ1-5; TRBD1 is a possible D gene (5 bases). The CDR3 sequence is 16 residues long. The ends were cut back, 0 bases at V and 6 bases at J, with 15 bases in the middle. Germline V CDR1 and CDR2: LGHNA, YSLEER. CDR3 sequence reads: CASSQDARGIGQPQHF. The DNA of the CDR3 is TGCGCCAGCAGCCAAGATGCTAGGGGAATCGGTCAGCCCCAGCATTTT.

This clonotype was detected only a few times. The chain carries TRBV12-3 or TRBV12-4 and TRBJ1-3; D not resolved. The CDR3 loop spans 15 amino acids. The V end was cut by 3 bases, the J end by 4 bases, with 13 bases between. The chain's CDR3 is CASSFISPGGNTIYF. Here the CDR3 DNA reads TGTGCCAGCAGTTTTATCAGCCCGGGAGGAAACACCATATATTTT.

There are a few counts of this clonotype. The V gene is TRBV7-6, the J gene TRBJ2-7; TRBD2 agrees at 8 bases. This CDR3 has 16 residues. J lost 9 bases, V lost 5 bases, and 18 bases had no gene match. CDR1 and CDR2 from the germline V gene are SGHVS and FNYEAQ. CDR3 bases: TGTGCCAGCAGCCGAAATCTAAGGGGCGGGAGGAAAGGGCAGTACTTC. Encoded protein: CASSRNLRGGRKGQYF.

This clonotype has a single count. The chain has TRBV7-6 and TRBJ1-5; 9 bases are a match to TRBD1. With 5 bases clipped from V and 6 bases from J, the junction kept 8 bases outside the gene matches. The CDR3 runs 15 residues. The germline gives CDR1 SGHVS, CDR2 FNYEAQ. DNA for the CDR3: TGTGCCAGCAGCCAAGGGACAGGGATGGGTCAGCCCCAGCATTTT. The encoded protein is CASSQGTGMGQPQHF.

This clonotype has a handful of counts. DNA of the CDR3: TGTGCCAGCAGCCCTCAGGGGCGCATTATCGATGAGCAGTTCTTC. Its translation is CASSPQGRIIDEQFF. The chain joins TRBV7-2 to TRBJ2-1, with a tentative D call TRBD1 (6 bases). Germline V gene data show CDR1 as SGHTA and CDR2 as FQGNSA. V was trimmed by 5 bases and J by 8 bases, leaving 19 bases between them. The length of the CDR3 is 15 residues.

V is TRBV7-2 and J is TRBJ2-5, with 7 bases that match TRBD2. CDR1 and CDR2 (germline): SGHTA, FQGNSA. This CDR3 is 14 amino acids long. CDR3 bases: TGTGCTTGCCGGGGAGGGAGGGTCCAAGAGACCCAGTACTTC. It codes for CACRGGRVQETQYF.

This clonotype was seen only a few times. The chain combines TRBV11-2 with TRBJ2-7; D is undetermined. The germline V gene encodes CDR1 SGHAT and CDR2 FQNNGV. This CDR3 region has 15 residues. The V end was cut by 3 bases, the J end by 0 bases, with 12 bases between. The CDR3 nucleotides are TGTGCCAGCAGCTTCTGGAACGAAAGCTCCTACGAGCAGTACTTC. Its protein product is CASSFWNESSYEQYF.

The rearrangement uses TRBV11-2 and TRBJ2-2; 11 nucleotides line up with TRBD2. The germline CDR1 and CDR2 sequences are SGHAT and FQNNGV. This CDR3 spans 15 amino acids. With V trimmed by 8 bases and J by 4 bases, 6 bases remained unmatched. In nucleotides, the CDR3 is TGTGCCAGCCGTAGACTAGCGGGACGCACCGGGGAGCTGTTTTTT. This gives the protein CASRRLAGRTGELFF.

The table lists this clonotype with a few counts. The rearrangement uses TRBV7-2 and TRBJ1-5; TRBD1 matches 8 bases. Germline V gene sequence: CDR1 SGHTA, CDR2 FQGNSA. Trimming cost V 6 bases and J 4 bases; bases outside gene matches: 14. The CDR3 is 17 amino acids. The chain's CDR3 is CASSSNYAGGPNQPQHF. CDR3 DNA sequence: TGTGCCAGCAGTTCGAACTACGCAGGGGGCCCAAATCAGCCCCAGCATTTT.

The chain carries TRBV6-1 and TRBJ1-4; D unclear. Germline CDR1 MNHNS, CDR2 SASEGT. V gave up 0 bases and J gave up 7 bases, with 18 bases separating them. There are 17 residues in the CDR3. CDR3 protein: CASSEATRGFSGEKLFF. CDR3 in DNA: TGTGCCAGCAGTGAAGCGACCCGGGGATTCTCCGGTGAAAAACTGTTTTTT.

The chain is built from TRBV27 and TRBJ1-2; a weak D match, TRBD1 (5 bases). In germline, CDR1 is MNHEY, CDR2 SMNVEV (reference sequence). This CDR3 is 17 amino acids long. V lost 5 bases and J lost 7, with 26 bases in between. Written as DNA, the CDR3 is TGTGCCAGCAGTCCGCGGGGGGACGGCCTGAGATCGTCTGGCTACACCTTC. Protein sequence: CASSPRGDGLRSSGYTF.

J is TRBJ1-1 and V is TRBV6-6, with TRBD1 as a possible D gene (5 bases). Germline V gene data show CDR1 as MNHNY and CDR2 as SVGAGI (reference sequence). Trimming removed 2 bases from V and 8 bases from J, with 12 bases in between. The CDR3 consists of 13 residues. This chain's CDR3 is CASSYTQGREAFF. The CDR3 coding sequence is TGTGCCAGCAGTTACACTCAGGGTCGCGAAGCTTTCTTT.

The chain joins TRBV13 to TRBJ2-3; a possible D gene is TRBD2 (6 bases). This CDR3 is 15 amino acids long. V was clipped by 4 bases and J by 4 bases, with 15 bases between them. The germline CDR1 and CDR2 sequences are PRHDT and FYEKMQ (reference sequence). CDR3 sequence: CASSYPGGGADTQYF. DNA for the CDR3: TGTGCCAGCAGCTACCCCGGGGGAGGCGCAGATACGCAGTATTTT.

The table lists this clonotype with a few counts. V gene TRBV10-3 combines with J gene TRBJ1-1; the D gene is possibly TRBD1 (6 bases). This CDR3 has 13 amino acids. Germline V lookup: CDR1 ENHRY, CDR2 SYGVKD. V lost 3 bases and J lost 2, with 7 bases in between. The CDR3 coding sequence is TGTGCCATCAGTGACGGGGGCAACACTGAAGCTTTCTTT. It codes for CAISDGGNTEAFF.

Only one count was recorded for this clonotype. The CDR3 coding sequence is TGTGCCAGCAGCTTAGCAGGATCTTACTACGAGCAGTACTTC. It is translated as CASSLAGSYYEQYF. The chain joins TRBV7-9 to TRBJ2-7; no clear D gene. Germline V gene data show CDR1 as SEHNR and CDR2 as FQNEAQ (reference sequence). The CDR3 has 14 residues. V was clipped by 0 bases and J by 3 bases, with 9 bases between them. The full variable domain, in which reference TRBV7-9 and TRBJ2-7 provide the parts outside the CDR3, is DTGVSQNPRHKITKRGQNVTFRCDPISEHNRLYWYRQTLGQGPEFLTYFQNEAQLEKSRLLSDRFSAERPKGSFSTLEIQRTEQGDSAMYLCASSLAGSYYEQYFGPGTRLTVT.